This T cell receptor (beta chain) was retrieved from a study of blood T cell repertoires in COVID-19. In the study overall: The cDNA or gDNA used as material had been derived from T cells, B-cell-depleted T cells, or PBMCs.

Authors' analysis steps: Researchers report that nucleated cell counts were estimated from reference gene primer amplification. This table comes from immunoSEQ multiplex PCR, and its TCRdb copy is limited to in-frame clones, with some not included. V, J and clone size are those of that table, while D and trimming were read from the DNA. This table holds under 150,000 clones, around three quarters found once. The TCR was taken from a man aged 45-60 years with active or convalescent COVID-19. Sequencing was performed on peripheral blood.

The CDR3 coding sequence is TGTGCCAGCAGCTTACTTGGCCCCGAAGCGGACGCTAGCACAGATACGCAGTATTTT. It is translated as CASSLLGPEADASTDTQYF. This chain connects TRBV7-3 to TRBJ2-3; D may be TRBD2 (5 bases). Germline lookup yields CDR1 SGHTA and CDR2 FQGTGA. This CDR3 is 19 amino acids long. The ends were cut back, 2 bases at V and 0 bases at J, with 21 bases in the middle.